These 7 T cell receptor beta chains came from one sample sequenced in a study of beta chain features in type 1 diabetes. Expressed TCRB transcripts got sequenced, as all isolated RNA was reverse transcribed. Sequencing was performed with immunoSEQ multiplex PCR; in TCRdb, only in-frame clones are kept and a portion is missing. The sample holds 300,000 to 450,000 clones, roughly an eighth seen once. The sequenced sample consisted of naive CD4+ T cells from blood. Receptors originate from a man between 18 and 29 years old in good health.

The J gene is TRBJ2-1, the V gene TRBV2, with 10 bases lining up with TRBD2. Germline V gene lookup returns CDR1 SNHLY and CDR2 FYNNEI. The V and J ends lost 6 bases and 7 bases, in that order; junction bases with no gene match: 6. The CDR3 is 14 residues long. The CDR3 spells CASRQSSGGNEQFF. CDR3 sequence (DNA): TGTGCCAGCAGACAATCTAGCGGGGGAAATGAGCAGTTCTTC.

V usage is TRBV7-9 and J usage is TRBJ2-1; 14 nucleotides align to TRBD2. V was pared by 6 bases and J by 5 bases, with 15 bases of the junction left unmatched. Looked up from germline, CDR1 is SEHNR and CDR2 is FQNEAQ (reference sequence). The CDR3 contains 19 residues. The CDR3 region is CASSLEGGTSGRSNNEQFF. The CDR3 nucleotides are TGTGCCAGCAGTCTTGAGGGGGGGACTAGCGGGAGAAGCAACAATGAGCAGTTCTTC.

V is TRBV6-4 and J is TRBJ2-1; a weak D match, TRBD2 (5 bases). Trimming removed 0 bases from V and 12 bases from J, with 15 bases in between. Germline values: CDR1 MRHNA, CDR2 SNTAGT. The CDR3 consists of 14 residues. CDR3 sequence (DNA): TGTGCCAGCAGTGACTCGGGTGCAGCGGAGGCGCAGTTCTTC. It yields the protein CASSDSGAAEAQFF.

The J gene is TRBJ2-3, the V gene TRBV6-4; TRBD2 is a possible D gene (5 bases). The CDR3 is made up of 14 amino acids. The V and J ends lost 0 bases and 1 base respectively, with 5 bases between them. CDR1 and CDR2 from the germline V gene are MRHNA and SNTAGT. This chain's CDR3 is CASSDSGGTDTQYF. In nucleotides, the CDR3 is TGTGCCAGCAGTGACTCCGGGGGCACAGATACGCAGTATTTT.

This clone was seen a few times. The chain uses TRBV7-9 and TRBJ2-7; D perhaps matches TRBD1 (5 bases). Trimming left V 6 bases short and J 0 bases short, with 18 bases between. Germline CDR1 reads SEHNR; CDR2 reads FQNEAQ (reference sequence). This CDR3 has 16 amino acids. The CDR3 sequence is CASRDVQGPISYEQYF. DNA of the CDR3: TGTGCCAGCAGAGACGTTCAGGGCCCCATCTCCTACGAGCAGTACTTC.

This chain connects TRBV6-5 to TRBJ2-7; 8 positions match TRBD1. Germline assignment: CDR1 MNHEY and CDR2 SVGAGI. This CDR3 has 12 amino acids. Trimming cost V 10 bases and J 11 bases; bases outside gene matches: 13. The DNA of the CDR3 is TGTGCCACCGGGCTTTCTGGGACAGGCGAGTACTTC. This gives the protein CATGLSGTGEYF.

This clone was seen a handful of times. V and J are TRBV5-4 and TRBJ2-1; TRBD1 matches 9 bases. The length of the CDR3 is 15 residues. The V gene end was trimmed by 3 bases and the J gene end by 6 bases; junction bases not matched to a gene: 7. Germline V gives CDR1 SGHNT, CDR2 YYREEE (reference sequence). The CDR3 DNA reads TGTGCCAGCAGCTCCAGGGGACAGGGCCTCAATGAGCAGTTCTTC. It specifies CASSSRGQGLNEQFF.